The 7 T cell receptor beta chains reported below all come from one sample, sequenced in a study of blood T cell repertoires in COVID-19. TCRdb's table, derived via immunoSEQ multiplex PCR, lists solely in-frame clones and lacks some. The sample contains 200,000 to 250,000 clones, about 85% of which appear only once. The sample consisted of peripheral blood. These receptors were obtained from a woman aged 50 to 65 with COVID-19, enrolled during active disease.

V gene TRBV27 combines with J gene TRBJ2-4; 9 nucleotides line up with TRBD1. This CDR3 has 16 amino acids. Germline values: CDR1 MNHEY, CDR2 SMNVEV (reference sequence). J lost 7 bases, V lost 6 bases, and 13 bases had no gene match. The CDR3 spells CASSRNSGTGTNIQYF. DNA of the CDR3: TGTGCCAGCAGCCGAAACTCCGGGACAGGGACGAACATTCAGTACTTC.

CDR3 sequence: CASSQGRAGVGELFF. Here the CDR3 DNA reads TGTGCCAGCAGCCAAGGGAGAGCGGGGGTCGGGGAGCTGTTTTTT. V and J are TRBV3-1 (or the pseudogene TRBV3-2) and TRBJ2-2; 8 bases match TRBD2. This CDR3 is 15 amino acids long. Looked up from germline, CDR1 is LGHDT and CDR2 is YNNKEL (reference sequence). V trimming: 1 base; J trimming: 7 bases; junction bases outside the gene matches: 5.

This sequence joins TRBV6-4 and TRBJ1-3, with D maybe TRBD1 (6 bases). Trimming left V 3 bases short and J 2 bases short, with 8 bases between. The CDR3 loop spans 14 amino acids. Looked up from germline, CDR1 is MRHNA and CDR2 is SNTAGT. The CDR3 region has the DNA TGTGCCAGCAGTGATGGGACACCTGGAAACACCATATATTTT. Translation gives CASSDGTPGNTIYF.

This chain joins TRBV6-5 and TRBJ2-5; 7 nucleotides match TRBD1. CDR1 and CDR2 from the germline V gene are MNHEY and SVGAGI. The junction had 8 bases not matched to a gene; V was cut back by 0 bases and J by 4 bases. The CDR3 extends over 16 amino acids. This CDR3 reads CASSYSQGSFSETQYF. The CDR3 DNA reads as TGTGCCAGCAGTTACTCACAGGGGTCATTTTCAGAGACCCAGTACTTC.

The chain couples TRBV15 to TRBJ1-2; 11 bases map to TRBD1. Germline assignment: CDR1 LNHNV and CDR2 YYDKDF (reference sequence). Trimming at V came to 4 bases and at J to 4 bases, leaving 8 bases not matched to a gene. The CDR3 is 16 residues long. The CDR3, as DNA: TGTGCCACCAGCAACCCCGGGACAGGGGGTCCCTATGGCTACACCTTC. This gives the protein CATSNPGTGGPYGYTF. Drawing the rest from reference TRBV15 and TRBJ1-2, the complete variable domain is DAMVIQNPRYQVTQFGKPVTLSCSQTLNHNVMYWYQQKSSQAPKLLFHYYDKDFNNEADTPDNFQSRRPNTSFCFLDIRSPGLGDTAMYLCATSNPGTGGPYGYTFGSGTRLTVV.

The chain recombines TRBV30 with TRBJ1-4, with 7 bases lining up with TRBD1. V lost 3 bases and J lost 10; bases outside the gene matches: 8. CDR1 is GTSNPN, CDR2 SVGIG, per germline (reference sequence). The CDR3 loop spans 13 amino acids. The CDR3 loop is CAWRTGQRGKLFF. Here the CDR3 DNA reads TGTGCCTGGAGAACGGGACAGAGAGGAAAACTGTTTTTT. Full variable domain (missing parts from reference TRBV30 and TRBJ1-4): SQTIHQWPATLVQPVGSPLSLECTVEGTSNPNLYWYRQAAGRGLQLLFYSVGIGQISSEVPQNLSASRPQDRQFILSSKKLLLSDSGFYLCAWRTGQRGKLFFGSGTQLSVL.

This clone occurred once. The chain recombines TRBV4-2 with TRBJ1-1; 7 bases align to TRBD1. Germline V gene sequence: CDR1 LGHNA, CDR2 YNFKEQ. V trimming: 4 bases; J trimming: 4 bases; junction bases outside the gene matches: 6. The CDR3 is 14 residues long. The CDR3 loop is CASSPRGKGTEAFF. The CDR3 DNA is TGTGCCAGCAGCCCCAGGGGGAAGGGCACTGAAGCTTTCTTT.